This entry is about one T cell receptor beta chain. The antigen is not known. The CDR3 length is 12 residues. Germline values: CDR1 MDHEN, CDR2 SYDVKM. V lost 5 bases to trimming and J lost 12 bases, with 14 bases between them. MiXCR, applied by TCRdb to the RT-PCR reads, yields one record per CDR3 protein. Counted here are a few hundred thousand distinct CDR3 sequences, over 9% occurring once; the ten biggest clones make up 7.8%. The data stem from a study of response to subunit inactivated influenza vaccine. Study results and limitations: The study's authors posited that every seasonal influenza vaccination enlists few new T cells.

The source was non-naive T cells sorted from PBMCs, collected around 15 days before vaccination. This chain connects TRBV28 to TRBJ2-1, with D uncertain. This TCR was sampled from a man aged 45-60 years who received an inactivated influenza vaccine. CDR3 sequence: CASSDGPRRQFF. Here the CDR3 DNA reads TGTGCCAGCAGTGATGGACCGCGGCGGCAGTTCTTC.